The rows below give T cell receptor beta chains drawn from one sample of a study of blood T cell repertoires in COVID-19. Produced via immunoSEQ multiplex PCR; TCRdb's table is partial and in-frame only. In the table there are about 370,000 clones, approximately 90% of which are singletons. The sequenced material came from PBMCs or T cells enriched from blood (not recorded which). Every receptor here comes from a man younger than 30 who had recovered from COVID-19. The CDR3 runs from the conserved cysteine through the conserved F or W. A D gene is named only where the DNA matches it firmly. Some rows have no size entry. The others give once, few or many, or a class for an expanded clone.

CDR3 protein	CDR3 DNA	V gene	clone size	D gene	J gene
CASSLLAPIYNEQFF	TGTGCCAGCAGTTTACTAGCGCCCATCTACAATGAGCAGTTCTTC	TRBV27	.	.	TRBJ2-1
CASSFKQVTEAFF	TGTGCCAGCAGTTTTAAGCAGGTGACTGAAGCTTTCTTT	TRBV12-3/TRBV12-4	few	.	TRBJ1-1
CASSPDRGTYGGYTF	TGCGCCAGCAGCCCGGACAGGGGAACATATGGTGGCTACACCTTC	TRBV5-1	once	TRBD1	TRBJ1-2
CASSSGVVEQFF	TGTGCCAGCAGTTCCGGGGTTGTCGAGCAGTTCTTC	TRBV6-2/TRBV6-3	.	.	TRBJ2-1
CASSQGGLLWAQETQYF	TGTGCCAGCAGCCAAGGAGGGTTACTATGGGCCCAAGAGACCCAGTACTTC	TRBV3-1/TRBV3-2	.	.	TRBJ2-5
CASSVGQQKETQYF	TGTGCCAGCAGCGTGGGACAGCAAAAAGAGACCCAGTACTTC	TRBV9	once	TRBD1	TRBJ2-5
CSARGGAEAFF	TGCAGTGCTAGGGGGGGAGCTGAAGCTTTCTTT	TRBV20-1	.	.	TRBJ1-1
CASSLVDRGVYGYTF	TGTGCCAGCAGCTTAGTCGACAGGGGGGTCTATGGCTACACCTTC	TRBV5-6	.	TRBD1	TRBJ1-2
CASSPRTGGNEKLFF	TGTGCCAGTAGTCCAAGGACAGGGGGGAATGAAAAACTGTTTTTT	TRBV19	once	TRBD1	TRBJ1-4
CASTGAEFYGYTF	TGTGCCAGCACTGGGGCCGAGTTCTATGGCTACACCTTC	TRBV6-5	once	.	TRBJ1-2
CASSPGQTYEQYF	TGTGCCAGCAGCCCCGGACAGACCTACGAGCAGTACTTC	TRBV28	.	.	TRBJ2-7
CASSKLAGISNEQFF	TGTGCCAGCAGCAAACTAGCGGGAATCAGTAATGAGCAGTTCTTC	TRBV21-1	.	.	TRBJ2-1
CASSLRPGFDGNYGYTF	TGTGCCAGCAGCTTACGCCCAGGGTTTGATGGTAACTATGGCTACACCTTC	TRBV7-2	.	.	TRBJ1-2
CASSQMTDSNQPQHF	TGCGCCAGCAGCCAGATGACAGATTCTAATCAGCCCCAGCATTTT	TRBV4-3	.	.	TRBJ1-5
CASRVRDEKLFF	TGTGCCAGCCGAGTTCGGGATGAAAAACTGTTTTTT	TRBV2	once	.	TRBJ1-4
CASSPRVYEQYF	TGTGCCAGCTCACCACGAGTCTACGAGCAGTACTTC	TRBV18	.	.	TRBJ2-7
CASSLALNTGELFF	TGTGCCAGCAGCTTAGCCCTTAACACCGGGGAGCTGTTTTTT	TRBV7-2	.	.	TRBJ2-2
CASSYVGGGNQPQHF	TGTGCCAGCAGTTATGTAGGTGGCGGGAATCAGCCCCAGCATTTT	TRBV6-5	.	.	TRBJ1-5
CAWSSPGLHEQYF	TGTGCCTGGAGTTCACCGGGATTACACGAGCAGTACTTC	TRBV30	.	.	TRBJ2-7
CSVAGVLYNEQFF	TGCAGCGTTGCAGGGGTGCTCTACAATGAGCAGTTCTTC	TRBV29-1	.	.	TRBJ2-1
CAISEQWGQLDNEQFF	TGTGCCATCAGTGAACAATGGGGACAGCTTGACAATGAGCAGTTCTTC	TRBV10-3	.	TRBD1	TRBJ2-1
CASSLGLTSGAYEQYF	TGTGCCAGCAGCTTGGGGTTAACTAGCGGGGCCTACGAGCAGTACTTC	TRBV7-2	.	TRBD2	TRBJ2-7
CASSQELHEKLFF	TGCGCCAGCAGCCAAGAACTGCATGAAAAACTGTTTTTT	TRBV4-3	few	.	TRBJ1-4
CASSRPGTGEATNEKLFF	TGTGCCAGCAGCCGTCCCGGGACAGGGGAAGCAACTAATGAAAAACTGTTTTTT	TRBV13	.	TRBD1	TRBJ1-4
CASSHRVVPSGRGNEQFF	TGTGCCAGCAGCCACCGTGTCGTGCCTAGCGGGCGGGGCAATGAGCAGTTCTTC	TRBV7-8	.	TRBD2	TRBJ2-1
CASSLGGNTEAFF	TGTGCCAGCAGCCTGGGGGGTAACACTGAAGCTTTCTTT	TRBV28	once	.	TRBJ1-1
CATSSPVRDGYTF	TGTGCCACCAGCAGCCCCGTAAGAGATGGCTACACCTTC	TRBV15	.	.	TRBJ1-2